This entry lists 9 T cell receptor beta chains sequenced from one sample in a study of beta chain features in type 1 diabetes. The study's findings and limits: Type 1 diabetes patients showed a moderate but significant shortening of TCRB CDR3s in all four CD4+ subsets.

Since all of the isolated RNA was reverse transcribed, expressed TCRB transcripts were what got sequenced. TCRdb's table, derived via immunoSEQ multiplex PCR, lists solely in-frame clones and lacks some. The top ten clones hold about 0.01% of a sample with 330,000 or so clones, roughly 13% of them seen once. These receptors' targets are unknown. Sequencing was done on a sample of naive CD4+ T cells from blood. These receptor sequences come from a woman under 30 with type 1 diabetes.

The rearrangement uses TRBV11-2 and TRBJ2-3, with D hard to call. The V gene's germline CDR1 is SGHAT and CDR2 FQNNGV. The ends were cut back, 6 bases at V and 5 bases at J, with 6 bases in the middle. The CDR3 is made up of 11 amino acids. The chain's CDR3 is CASSSGDTQYF. The CDR3 coding sequence is TGTGCCAGCAGTTCAGGAGATACGCAGTATTTT.

The chain couples TRBV14 to TRBJ1-2; 7 bases are shared with TRBD1. Germline V lookup: CDR1 SGHDN, CDR2 FVKESK. This CDR3 contains 16 residues. V gave up 2 bases and J gave up 3 bases; unmatched junction bases: 9. CDR3 nucleotide sequence: TGTGCCAGCAGCCAACCCGGTCGACAGGGTCACTATGGCTACACCTTC. The encoded protein is CASSQPGRQGHYGYTF.

This clone has a handful of counts. The rearrangement links TRBV7-2 to TRBJ2-3, with 8 bases fitting TRBD2. V lost 4 bases and J lost 4; bases outside the gene matches: 4. This CDR3 is built from 14 residues. Germline values: CDR1 SGHTA, CDR2 FQGNSA. The CDR3 bases are TGTGCCAGCAGCTCCAGCGGGAGCGCAGATACGCAGTATTTT. Translating gives CASSSSGSADTQYF.

The chain recombines TRBV19 with TRBJ1-2, with 9 nucleotides matching TRBD1. The CDR3 loop spans 15 amino acids. V was clipped by 7 bases and J by 7 bases; unmatched bases: 13. CDR1 is LNHDA, CDR2 SQIVND, per germline (reference sequence). CDR3 nucleotide sequence: TGTGCCAGTACCCGCCGGACAGGGGAATCTGGTGGCTACACCTTC. This sequence encodes CASTRRTGESGGYTF.

The chain carries TRBV4-2 and TRBJ2-1; tentatively, D is TRBD2 (6 bases). CDR3 length: 17 amino acids. V lost 2 bases, J lost 6 bases, and 20 bases lay in between. CDR1 is LGHNA and CDR2 is YNFKEQ in the germline V gene. As DNA, the CDR3 is TGTGCCAGCAGCCAAAGGCCAACCGTAATGGGGGGCAATGAGCAGTTCTTC. Translating gives CASSQRPTVMGGNEQFF.

On this clone: Its ends do not fully match the called genes, so a read error is possible. The chain carries TRBV7-7 and TRBJ2-7; 11 bases fit TRBD2. CDR1 is SSHAT, CDR2 FNYEAQ, per germline (reference sequence). This CDR3 comprises 16 residues. The CDR3 nucleotides are TGTGCTAGCAGCCCCGGAGCTAGCGGGAGGACGGACGAGCAGTACTTC. Protein: CASSPGASGRTDEQYF. Based on the CDR3 plus reference TRBV7-7 and TRBJ2-7, the full variable domain is GAGVSQSPRYKVTKRGQDVTLRCDPISSHATLYWYQQALGQGPEFLTYFNYEAQPDKSGLPSDRFSAERPEGSISTLTIQRTEQRDSAMYRCASSPGASGRTDEQYFGPGTRLTVT.

In regard to this clone: Other DNA sequences in this specimen translate into the identical CDR3. The chain has TRBV10-3 and TRBJ1-5; 9 nucleotides line up with TRBD1. Germline loops: CDR1 ENHRY, CDR2 SYGVKD. Trimming cost V 4 bases and J 7 bases; bases outside gene matches: 2. The CDR3 has 13 amino acids. CDR3 protein: CAISGTGDQPQHF. Here the CDR3 DNA reads TGTGCCATCAGTGGGACAGGGGACCAGCCCCAGCATTTT.

The chain carries TRBV25-1 and TRBJ2-7, with TRBD2 matching over 7 bases. V shed 4 bases, J shed 0 bases, and the junction held 9 bases outside the gene matches. Germline CDR1 reads MGHDK; CDR2 reads SYGVNS. There are 16 residues in the CDR3. This CDR3 reads CASSVGAGVVSYEQYF. CDR3 in DNA: TGTGCCAGCAGTGTCGGGGCGGGAGTGGTCTCCTACGAGCAGTACTTC.

This clone has a handful of counts. The V gene is TRBV7-2, the J gene TRBJ1-6; 8 bases agree with TRBD1. The CDR3 loop spans 15 amino acids. CDR1 and CDR2 from the germline V gene are SGHTA and FQGNSA. V trimming: 4 bases; J trimming: 10 bases; junction bases outside the gene matches: 9. The CDR3 region is CASSSAGTGGSPLHF. The CDR3 nucleotides are TGTGCCAGCAGCTCCGCCGGGACAGGAGGGTCACCCCTCCACTTT. Full variable domain (remainder filled in from reference TRBV7-2 and TRBJ1-6): GAGVSQSPSNKVTEKGKDVELRCDPISGHTALYWYRQSLGQGLEFLIYFQGNSAPDKSGLPSDRFSAERTGGSVSTLTIQRTQQEDSAVYLCASSSAGTGGSPLHFGNGTRLTVT.